This TCR beta chain was sequenced for a study of STAT5B mutations in CD4+ large granular lymphocyte leukemia. Findings and caveats of the study: Data were not HLA-matched across samples. Main leukemic clonotypes were patient-specific, but 25% appeared at low frequency elsewhere.

Measured with immunoSEQ multiplex PCR; TCRdb has only the in-frame clones, and not every one. The table shows 25,000 to 30,000 clones, with roughly 79% occurring only once. This clone was seen only a few times. The target antigen is unknown. This CDR3 comprises 13 residues. The J segment lost 5 bases and the V segment lost 5 bases, leaving 5 bases of the junction unmatched. Germline V lookup: CDR1 SEHNR, CDR2 FQNEAQ (reference sequence). The clonotype was recovered from a human donor in good health. This chain links TRBV7-9 with TRBJ1-1, with 7 bases that match TRBD1. The sample taken for sequencing was CD4+ T cells from blood buffy coats. CDR3 loop: CASSGTVGTEAFF. In nucleotides, the CDR3 is TGTGCCAGCAGCGGGACAGTGGGGACTGAAGCTTTCTTT. Full variable domain (rest looked up from reference TRBV7-9 and TRBJ1-1): DTGVSQNPRHKITKRGQNVTFRCDPISEHNRLYWYRQTLGQGPEFLTYFQNEAQLEKSRLLSDRFSAERPKGSFSTLEIQRTEQGDSAMYLCASSGTVGTEAFFGQGTRLTVV.